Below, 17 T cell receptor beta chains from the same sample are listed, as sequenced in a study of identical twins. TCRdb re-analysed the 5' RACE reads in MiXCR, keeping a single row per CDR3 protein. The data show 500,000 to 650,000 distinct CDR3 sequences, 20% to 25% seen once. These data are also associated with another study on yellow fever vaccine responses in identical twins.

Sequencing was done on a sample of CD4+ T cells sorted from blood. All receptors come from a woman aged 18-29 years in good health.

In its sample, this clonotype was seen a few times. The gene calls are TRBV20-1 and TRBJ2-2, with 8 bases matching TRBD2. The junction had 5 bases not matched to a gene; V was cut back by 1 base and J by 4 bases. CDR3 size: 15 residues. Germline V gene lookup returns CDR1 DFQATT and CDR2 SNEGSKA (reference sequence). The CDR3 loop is CSARGRGASTGELFF. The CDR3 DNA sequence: TGCAGTGCTAGAGGGCGGGGGGCGTCCACCGGGGAGCTGTTTTTT.

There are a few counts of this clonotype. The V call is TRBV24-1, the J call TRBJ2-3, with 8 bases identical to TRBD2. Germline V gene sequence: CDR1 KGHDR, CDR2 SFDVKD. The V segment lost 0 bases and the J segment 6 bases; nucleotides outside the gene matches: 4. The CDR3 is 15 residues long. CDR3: CATSDLGAGEDTQYF. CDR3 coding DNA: TGTGCCACCAGTGATTTGGGAGCGGGAGAGGATACGCAGTATTTT.

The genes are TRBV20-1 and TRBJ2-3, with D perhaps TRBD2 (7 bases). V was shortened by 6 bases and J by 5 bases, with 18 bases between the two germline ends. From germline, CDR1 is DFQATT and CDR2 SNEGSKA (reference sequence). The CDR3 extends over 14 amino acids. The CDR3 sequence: CSAANRGGGDTQYF. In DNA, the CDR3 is TGCAGTGCAGCAAATAGGGGGGGGGGAGATACGCAGTATTTT.

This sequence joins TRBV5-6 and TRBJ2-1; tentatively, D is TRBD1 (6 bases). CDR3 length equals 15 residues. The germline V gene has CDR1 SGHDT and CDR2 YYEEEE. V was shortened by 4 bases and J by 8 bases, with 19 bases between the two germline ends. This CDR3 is CASSPKTGTLHEQFF. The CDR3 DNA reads TGTGCCAGCAGCCCAAAAACCGGGACACTCCATGAGCAGTTCTTC.

The CDR3 DNA reads as TGCAGTGCGACACAGGGGTCGGGCGGAGAGACCCAGTACTTC. It encodes CSATQGSGGETQYF. The chain combines TRBV20-1 with TRBJ2-5, with 7 positions matching TRBD1. With V trimmed by 6 bases and J by 4 bases, 11 bases remained unmatched. The germline CDR1 and CDR2 sequences are DFQATT and SNEGSKA (reference sequence). This CDR3 comprises 14 residues.

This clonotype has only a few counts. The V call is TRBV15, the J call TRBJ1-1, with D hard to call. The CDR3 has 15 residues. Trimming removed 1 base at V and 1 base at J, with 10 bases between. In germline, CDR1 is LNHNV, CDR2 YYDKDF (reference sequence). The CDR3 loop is CATSRVLYQNTEAFF. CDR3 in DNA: TGTGCCACCAGCAGAGTACTTTATCAGAACACTGAAGCTTTCTTT.

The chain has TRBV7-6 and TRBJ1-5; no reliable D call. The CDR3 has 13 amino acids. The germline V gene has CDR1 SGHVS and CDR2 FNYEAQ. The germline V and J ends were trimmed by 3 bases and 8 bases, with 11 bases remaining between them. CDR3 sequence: CASSLLRSEPQHF. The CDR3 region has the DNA TGTGCCAGCAGCTTGCTTCGCTCGGAGCCCCAGCATTTT.

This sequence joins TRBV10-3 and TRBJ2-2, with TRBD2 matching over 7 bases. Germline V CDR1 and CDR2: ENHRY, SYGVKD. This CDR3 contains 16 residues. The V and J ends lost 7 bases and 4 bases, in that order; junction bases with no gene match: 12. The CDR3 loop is CAIKARAGEPTGELFF. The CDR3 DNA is TGTGCCATCAAAGCTCGGGCGGGGGAACCCACCGGGGAGCTGTTTTTT.

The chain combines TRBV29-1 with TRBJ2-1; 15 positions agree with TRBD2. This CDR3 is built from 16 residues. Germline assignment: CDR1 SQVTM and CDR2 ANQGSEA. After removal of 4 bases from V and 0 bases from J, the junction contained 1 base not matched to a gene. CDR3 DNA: TGCAGCGTTGGGGGACTAGCGGGAGGCTCCTACAATGAGCAGTTCTTC. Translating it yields CSVGGLAGGSYNEQFF.

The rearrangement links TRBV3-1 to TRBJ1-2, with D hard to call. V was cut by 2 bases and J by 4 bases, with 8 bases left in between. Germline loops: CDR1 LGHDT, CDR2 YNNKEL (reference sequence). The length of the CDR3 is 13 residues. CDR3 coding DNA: TGTGCCAGCAGCCAAACTGCTACCTATGGCTACACCTTC. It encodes CASSQTATYGYTF.

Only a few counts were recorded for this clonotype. The CDR3 sequence: CAINPGTDTQYF. CDR3 DNA: TGTGCCATCAACCCGGGAACAGATACGCAGTATTTT. This chain joins TRBV10-3 and TRBJ2-3, with D perhaps matching TRBD2 (5 bases). Trimming shortened V by 7 bases and J by 3 bases, and 8 bases separated the two germline ends. The CDR3 runs to 12 residues. Germline CDR1 and CDR2: ENHRY and SYGVKD.

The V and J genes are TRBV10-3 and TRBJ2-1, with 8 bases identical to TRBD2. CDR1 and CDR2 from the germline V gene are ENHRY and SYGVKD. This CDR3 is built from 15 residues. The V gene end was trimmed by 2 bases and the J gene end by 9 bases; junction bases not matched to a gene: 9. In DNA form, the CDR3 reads TGTGCCATCAGTGAGGAGCGGGGGCCCAGGGGTGAGCAGTTCTTC. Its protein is CAISEERGPRGEQFF.

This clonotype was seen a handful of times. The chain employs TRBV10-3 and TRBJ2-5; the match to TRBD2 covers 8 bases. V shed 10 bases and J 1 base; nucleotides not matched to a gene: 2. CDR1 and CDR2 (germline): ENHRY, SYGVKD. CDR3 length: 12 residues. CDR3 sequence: CATGTSQETQYF. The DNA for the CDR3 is TGTGCCACCGGGACTAGCCAAGAGACCCAGTACTTC.

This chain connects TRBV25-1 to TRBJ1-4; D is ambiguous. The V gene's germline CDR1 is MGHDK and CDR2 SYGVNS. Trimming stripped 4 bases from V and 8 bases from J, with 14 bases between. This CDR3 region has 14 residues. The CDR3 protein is CASSAPAKEEKLFF. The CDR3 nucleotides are TGTGCCAGCAGTGCTCCGGCCAAGGAGGAAAAACTGTTTTTT.

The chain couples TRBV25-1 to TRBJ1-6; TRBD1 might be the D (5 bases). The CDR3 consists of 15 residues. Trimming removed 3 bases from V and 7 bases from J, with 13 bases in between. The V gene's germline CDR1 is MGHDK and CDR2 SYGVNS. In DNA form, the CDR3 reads TGTGCCAGCAGTGATCCAGCCTCAGGGAATTCACCCCTCCACTTT. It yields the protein CASSDPASGNSPLHF.

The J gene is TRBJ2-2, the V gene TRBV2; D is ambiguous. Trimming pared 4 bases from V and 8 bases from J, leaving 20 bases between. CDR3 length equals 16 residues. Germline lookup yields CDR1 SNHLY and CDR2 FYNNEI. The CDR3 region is CASSGRPGRNVGELFF. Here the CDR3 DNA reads TGTGCCAGCAGTGGACGCCCGGGCCGGAACGTGGGGGAGCTGTTTTTT.

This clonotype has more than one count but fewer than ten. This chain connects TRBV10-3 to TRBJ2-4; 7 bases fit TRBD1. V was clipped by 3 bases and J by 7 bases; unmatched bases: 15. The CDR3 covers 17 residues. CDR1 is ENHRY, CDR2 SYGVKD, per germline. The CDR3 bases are TGTGCCATCAGTGATGCGCCCGGGACAGCGGTTTCGAACATTCAGTACTTC. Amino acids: CAISDAPGTAVSNIQYF.